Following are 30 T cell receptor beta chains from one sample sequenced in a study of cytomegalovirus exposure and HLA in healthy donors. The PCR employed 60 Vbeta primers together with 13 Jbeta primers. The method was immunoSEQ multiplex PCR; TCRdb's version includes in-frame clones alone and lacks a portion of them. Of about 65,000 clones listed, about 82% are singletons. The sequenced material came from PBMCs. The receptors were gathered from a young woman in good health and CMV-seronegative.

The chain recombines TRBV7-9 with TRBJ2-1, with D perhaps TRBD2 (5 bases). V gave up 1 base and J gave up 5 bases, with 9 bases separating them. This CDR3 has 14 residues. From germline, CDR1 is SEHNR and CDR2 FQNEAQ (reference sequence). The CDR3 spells CASSLGGPNNEQFF. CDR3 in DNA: TGTGCCAGCAGCTTAGGAGGGCCGAACAATGAGCAGTTCTTC.

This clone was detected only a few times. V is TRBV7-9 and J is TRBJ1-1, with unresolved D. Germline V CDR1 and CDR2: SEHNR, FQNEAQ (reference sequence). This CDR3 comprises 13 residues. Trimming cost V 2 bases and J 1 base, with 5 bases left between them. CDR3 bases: TGTGCCAGCAGCTTATCAGGGAACACTGAAGCTTTCTTT. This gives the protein CASSLSGNTEAFF.

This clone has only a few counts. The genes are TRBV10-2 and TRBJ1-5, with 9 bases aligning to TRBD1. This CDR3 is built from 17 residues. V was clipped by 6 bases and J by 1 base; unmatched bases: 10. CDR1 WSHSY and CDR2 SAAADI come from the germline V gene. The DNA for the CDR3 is TGCGCCAGCAGAGCGGACAGGGGAGGGTTCAGCAATCAGCCCCAGCATTTT. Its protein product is CASRADRGGFSNQPQHF.

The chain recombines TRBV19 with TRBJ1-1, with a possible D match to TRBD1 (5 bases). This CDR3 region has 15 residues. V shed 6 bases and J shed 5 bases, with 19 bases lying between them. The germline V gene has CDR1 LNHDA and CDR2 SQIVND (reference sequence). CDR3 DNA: TGTGCCAGTAGAGTAGCGGACACCTCGAAGACTGAAGCTTTCTTT. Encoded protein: CASRVADTSKTEAFF.

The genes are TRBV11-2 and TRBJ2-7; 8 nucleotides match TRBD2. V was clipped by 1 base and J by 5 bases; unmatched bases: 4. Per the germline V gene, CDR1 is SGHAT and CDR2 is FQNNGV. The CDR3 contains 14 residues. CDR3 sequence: CASSLAGTRDEQYF. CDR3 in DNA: TGTGCCAGCAGCTTAGCCGGGACTAGAGACGAGCAGTACTTC. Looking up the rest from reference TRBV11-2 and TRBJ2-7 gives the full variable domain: EAGVAQSPRYKIIEKRQSVAFWCNPISGHATLYWYQQILGQGPKLLIQFQNNGVVDDSQLPKDRFSAERLKGVDSTLKIQPAKLEDSAVYLCASSLAGTRDEQYFGPGTRLTVT.

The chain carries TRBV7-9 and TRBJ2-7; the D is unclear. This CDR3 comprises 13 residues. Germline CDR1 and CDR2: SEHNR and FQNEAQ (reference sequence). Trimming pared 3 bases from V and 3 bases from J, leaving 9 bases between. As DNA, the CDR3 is TGTGCCAGCAGCTTGGGTCAGGTCTACGAGCAGTACTTC. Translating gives CASSLGQVYEQYF.

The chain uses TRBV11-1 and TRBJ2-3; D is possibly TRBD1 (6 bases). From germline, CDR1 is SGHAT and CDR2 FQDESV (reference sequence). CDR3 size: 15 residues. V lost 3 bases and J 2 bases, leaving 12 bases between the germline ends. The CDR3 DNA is TGTGCCAGCAGCTTCGGTCAGGGGATCACAGATACGCAGTATTTT. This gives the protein CASSFGQGITDTQYF.

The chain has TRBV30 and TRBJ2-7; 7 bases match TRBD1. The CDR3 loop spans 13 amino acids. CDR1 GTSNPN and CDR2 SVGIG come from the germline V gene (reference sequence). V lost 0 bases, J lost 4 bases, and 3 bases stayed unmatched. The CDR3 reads CAWSVGQSYEQYF. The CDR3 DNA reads TGTGCCTGGAGTGTGGGACAGTCATACGAGCAGTACTTC.

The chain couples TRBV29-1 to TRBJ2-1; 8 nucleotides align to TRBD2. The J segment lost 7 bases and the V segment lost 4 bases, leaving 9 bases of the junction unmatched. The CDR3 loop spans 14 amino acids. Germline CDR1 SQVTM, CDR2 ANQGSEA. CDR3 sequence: CSVARLAGGNEQFF. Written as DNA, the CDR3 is TGCAGCGTTGCCCGGCTAGCGGGTGGGAATGAGCAGTTCTTC.

In nucleotides, the CDR3 is TGTGCCTGGGGCTCACTAGCGGGAACCTACGAGCAGTACTTC. It codes for CAWGSLAGTYEQYF. The gene calls are TRBV30 and TRBJ2-7, with 10 positions matching TRBD2. The trim removed 5 bases at V and 2 bases at J, leaving 6 bases unmatched. The CDR3 extends over 14 amino acids. Looked up from germline, CDR1 is GTSNPN and CDR2 is SVGIG (reference sequence).

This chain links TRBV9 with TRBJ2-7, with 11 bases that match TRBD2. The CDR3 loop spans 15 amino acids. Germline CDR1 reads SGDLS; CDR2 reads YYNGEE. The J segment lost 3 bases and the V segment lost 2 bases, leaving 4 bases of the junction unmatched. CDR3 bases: TGTGCCAGCAGCGTCGGACTAGCGGGCAACTACGAGCAGTACTTC. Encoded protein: CASSVGLAGNYEQYF.

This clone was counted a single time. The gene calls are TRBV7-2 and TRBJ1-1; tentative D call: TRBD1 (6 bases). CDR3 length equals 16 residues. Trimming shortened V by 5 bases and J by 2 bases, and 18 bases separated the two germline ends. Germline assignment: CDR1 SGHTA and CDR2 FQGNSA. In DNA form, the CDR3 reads TGTGCCAGCAGCCCCCCAGGGGTTCGTGCAAACACTGAAGCTTTCTTT. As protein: CASSPPGVRANTEAFF.

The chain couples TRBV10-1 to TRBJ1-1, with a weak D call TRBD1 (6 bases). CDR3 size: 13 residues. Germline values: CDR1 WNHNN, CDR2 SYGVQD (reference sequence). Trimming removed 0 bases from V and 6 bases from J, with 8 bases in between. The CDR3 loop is CASSESKGAEAFF. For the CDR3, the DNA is TGCGCCAGCAGTGAGTCGAAGGGGGCTGAAGCTTTCTTT.

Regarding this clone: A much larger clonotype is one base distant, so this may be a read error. This chain's CDR3 is CASSAGTGGTDTQYF. In DNA form, the CDR3 reads TGTGCCAGCAGTGCCGGGACAGGGGGCACAGATACGCAGTATTTT. The V call is TRBV2, the J call TRBJ2-3; 10 bases match TRBD1. With V trimmed by 4 bases and J by 1 base, 2 bases remained unmatched. This CDR3 spans 15 amino acids. From germline, CDR1 is SNHLY and CDR2 FYNNEI. The full variable domain, in which reference TRBV2 and TRBJ2-3 provide the parts outside the CDR3, is EPEVTQTPSHQVTQMGQEVILRCVPISNHLYFYWYRQILGQKVEFLVSFYNNEISEKSEIFDDQFSVERPDGSNFTLKIRSTKLEDSAMYFCASSAGTGGTDTQYFGPGTRLTVL.

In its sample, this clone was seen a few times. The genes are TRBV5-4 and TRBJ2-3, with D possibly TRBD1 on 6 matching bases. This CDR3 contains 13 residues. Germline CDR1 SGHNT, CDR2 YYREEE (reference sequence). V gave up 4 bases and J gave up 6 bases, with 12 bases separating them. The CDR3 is CASSQFQGDTQYF. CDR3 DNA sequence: TGTGCCAGCAGCCAATTTCAGGGGGATACGCAGTATTTT.

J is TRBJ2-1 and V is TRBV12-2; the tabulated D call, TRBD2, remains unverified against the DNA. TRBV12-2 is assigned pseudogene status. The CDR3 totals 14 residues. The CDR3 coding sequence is TGTGCAAGTCGCGGACTAGCGGGAGCCAATGAGCAGTTCTTC. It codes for CASRGLAGANEQFF.

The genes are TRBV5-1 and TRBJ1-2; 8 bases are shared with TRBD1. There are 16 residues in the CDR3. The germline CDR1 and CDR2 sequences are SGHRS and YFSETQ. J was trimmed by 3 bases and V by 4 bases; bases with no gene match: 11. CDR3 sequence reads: CASSQGTGGIYYGYTF. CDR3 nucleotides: TGCGCCAGCAGCCAAGGGACAGGAGGGATCTACTATGGCTACACCTTC.

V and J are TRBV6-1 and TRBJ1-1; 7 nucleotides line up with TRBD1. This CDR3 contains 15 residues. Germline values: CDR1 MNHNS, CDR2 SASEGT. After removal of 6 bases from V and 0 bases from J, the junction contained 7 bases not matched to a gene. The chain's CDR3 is CASRETGLMNTEAFF. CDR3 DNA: TGTGCCAGCAGGGAGACAGGGCTAATGAACACTGAAGCTTTCTTT.

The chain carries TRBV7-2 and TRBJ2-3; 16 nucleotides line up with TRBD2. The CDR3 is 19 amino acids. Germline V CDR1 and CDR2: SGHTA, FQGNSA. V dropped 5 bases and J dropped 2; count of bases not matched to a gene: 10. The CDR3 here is CASSPPGLAGGTSTDTQYF. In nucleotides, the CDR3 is TGTGCCAGCAGCCCCCCGGGACTAGCGGGAGGGACTTCCACAGATACGCAGTATTTT.

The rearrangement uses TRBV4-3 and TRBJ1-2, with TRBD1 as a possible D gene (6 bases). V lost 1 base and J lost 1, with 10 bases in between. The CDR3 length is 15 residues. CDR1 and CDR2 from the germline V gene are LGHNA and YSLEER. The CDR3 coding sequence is TGCGCCAGCAGCCAAGCCGTACAGGGTAACTATGGCTACACCTTC. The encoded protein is CASSQAVQGNYGYTF.

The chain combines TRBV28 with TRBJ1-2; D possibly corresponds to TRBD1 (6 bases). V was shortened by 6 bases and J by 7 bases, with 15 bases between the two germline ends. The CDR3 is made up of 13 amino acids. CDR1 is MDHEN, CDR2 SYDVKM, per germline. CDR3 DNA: TGTGCCAGCAGAAAACAGGGAATAAGTGGCTACACCTTC. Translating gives CASRKQGISGYTF.

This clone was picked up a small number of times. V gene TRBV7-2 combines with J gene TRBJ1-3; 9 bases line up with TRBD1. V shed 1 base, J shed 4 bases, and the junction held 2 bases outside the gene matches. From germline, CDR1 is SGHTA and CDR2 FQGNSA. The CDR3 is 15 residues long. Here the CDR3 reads CASSLDRGRGNTIYF. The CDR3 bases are TGTGCCAGCAGCTTAGACAGGGGGCGAGGAAACACCATATATTTT.

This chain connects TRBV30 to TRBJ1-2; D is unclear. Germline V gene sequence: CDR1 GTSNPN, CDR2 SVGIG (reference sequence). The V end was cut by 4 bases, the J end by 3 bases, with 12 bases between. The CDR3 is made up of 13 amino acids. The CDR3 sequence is CAWNYGSDYGYTF. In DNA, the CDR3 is TGTGCCTGGAACTACGGGAGCGACTATGGCTACACCTTC.

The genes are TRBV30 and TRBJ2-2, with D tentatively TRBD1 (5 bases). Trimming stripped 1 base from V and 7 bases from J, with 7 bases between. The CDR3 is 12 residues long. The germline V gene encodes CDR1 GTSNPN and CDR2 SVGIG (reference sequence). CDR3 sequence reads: CAWSGGVGELFF. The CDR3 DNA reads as TGTGCCTGGAGTGGGGGCGTCGGGGAGCTGTTTTTT.

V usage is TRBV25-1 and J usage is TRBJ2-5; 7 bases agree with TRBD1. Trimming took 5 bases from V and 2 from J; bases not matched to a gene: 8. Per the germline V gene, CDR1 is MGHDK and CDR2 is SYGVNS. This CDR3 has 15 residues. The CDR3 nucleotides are TGTGCCAGCAGTACCCCGGGACAGTTACAAGAGACCCAGTACTTC. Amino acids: CASSTPGQLQETQYF. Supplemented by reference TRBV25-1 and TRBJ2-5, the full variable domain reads EADIYQTPRYLVIGTGKKITLECSQTMGHDKMYWYQQDPGMELHLIHYSYGVNSTEKGDLSSESTVSRIRTEHFPLTLESARPSHTSQYLCASSTPGQLQETQYFGPGTRLLVL.

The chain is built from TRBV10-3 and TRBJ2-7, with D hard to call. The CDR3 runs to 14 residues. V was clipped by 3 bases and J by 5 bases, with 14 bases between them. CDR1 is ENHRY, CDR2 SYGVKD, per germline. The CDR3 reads CAISDPLFSHEQYF. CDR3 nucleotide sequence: TGTGCCATCAGTGACCCCCTGTTTAGCCACGAGCAGTACTTC.

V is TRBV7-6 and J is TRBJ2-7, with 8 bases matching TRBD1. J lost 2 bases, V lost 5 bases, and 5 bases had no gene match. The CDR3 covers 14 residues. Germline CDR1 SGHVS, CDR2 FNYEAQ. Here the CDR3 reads CASSPWDRTYEQYF. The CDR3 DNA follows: TGTGCCAGCAGCCCATGGGACAGGACCTACGAGCAGTACTTC. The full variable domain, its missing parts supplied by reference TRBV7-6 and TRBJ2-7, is GAGVSQSPRYKVTKRGQDVALRCDPISGHVSLYWYRQALGQGPEFLTYFNYEAQQDKSGLPNDRFSAERPEGSISTLTIQRTEQRDSAMYRCASSPWDRTYEQYFGPGTRLTVT.

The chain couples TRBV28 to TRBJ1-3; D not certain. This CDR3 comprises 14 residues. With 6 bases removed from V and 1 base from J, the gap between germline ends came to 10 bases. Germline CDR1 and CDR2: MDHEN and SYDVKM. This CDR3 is CASSRGGSGNTIYF. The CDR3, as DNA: TGTGCCAGCAGCCGGGGAGGGTCTGGAAACACCATATATTTT.

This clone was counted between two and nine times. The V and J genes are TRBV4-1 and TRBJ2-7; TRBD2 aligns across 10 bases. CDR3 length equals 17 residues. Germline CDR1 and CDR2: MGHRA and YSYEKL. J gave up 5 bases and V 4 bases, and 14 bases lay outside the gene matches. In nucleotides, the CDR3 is TGCGCCAGCAGCCGTATGGCTAGCGGGGGAGTTTTGGACGAGCAGTACTTC. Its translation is CASSRMASGGVLDEQYF.

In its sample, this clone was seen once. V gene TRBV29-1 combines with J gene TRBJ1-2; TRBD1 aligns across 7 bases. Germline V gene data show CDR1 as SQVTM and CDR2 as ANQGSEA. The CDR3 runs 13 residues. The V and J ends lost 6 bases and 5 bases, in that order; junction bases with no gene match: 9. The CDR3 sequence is CSVNGGGEYGYTF. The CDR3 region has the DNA TGCAGCGTCAACGGAGGGGGCGAGTATGGCTACACCTTC.